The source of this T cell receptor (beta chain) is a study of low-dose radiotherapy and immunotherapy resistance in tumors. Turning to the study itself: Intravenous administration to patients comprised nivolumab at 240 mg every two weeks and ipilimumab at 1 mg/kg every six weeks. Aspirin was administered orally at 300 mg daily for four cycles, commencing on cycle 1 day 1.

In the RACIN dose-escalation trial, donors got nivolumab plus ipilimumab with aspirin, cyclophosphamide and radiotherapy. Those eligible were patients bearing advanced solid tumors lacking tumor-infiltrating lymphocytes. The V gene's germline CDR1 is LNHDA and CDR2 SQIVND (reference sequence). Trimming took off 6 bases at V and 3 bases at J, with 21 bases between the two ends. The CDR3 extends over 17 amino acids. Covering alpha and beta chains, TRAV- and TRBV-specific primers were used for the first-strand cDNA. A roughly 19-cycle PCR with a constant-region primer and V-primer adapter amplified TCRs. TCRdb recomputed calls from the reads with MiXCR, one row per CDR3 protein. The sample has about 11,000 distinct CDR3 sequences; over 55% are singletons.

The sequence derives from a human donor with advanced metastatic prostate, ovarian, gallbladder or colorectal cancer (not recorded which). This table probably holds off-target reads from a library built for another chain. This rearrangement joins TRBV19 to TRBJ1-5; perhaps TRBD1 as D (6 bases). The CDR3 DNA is TGTGCCAGTAGCCCGAGGGCGGCCAGGGGAAACAATCAGCCCCAGCATTTT. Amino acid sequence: CASSPRAARGNNQPQHF.